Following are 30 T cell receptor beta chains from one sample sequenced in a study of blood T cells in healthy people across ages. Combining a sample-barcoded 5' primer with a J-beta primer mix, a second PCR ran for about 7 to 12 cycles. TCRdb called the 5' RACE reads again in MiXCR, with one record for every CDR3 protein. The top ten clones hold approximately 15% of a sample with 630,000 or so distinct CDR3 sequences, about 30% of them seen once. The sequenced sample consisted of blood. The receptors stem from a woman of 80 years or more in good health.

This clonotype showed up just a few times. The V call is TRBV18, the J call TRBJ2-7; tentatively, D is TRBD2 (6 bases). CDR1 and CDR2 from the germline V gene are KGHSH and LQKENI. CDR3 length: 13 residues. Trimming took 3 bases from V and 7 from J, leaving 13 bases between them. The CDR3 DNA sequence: TGTGCCAGCTCACCTGGGGGGATTGGAGAGCAGTACTTC. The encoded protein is CASSPGGIGEQYF.

In nucleotides, the CDR3 is TGCAGCGCCGAGGGACAGGTTTATAGCGGGAGCTTAACAGATACGCAGTATTTT. It translates to CSAEGQVYSGSLTDTQYF. The chain has TRBV29-1 and TRBJ2-3; maybe TRBD2 (9 bases). V gave up 7 bases and J gave up 3 bases, with 29 bases separating them. CDR3 length: 18 residues. The germline V gene encodes CDR1 SQVTM and CDR2 ANQGSEA.

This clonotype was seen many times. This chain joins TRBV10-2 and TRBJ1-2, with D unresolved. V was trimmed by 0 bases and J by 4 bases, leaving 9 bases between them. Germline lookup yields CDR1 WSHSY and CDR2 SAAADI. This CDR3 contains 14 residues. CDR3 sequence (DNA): TGCGCCAGCAGTGAGTCAAGTGACGTCTATGGCTACACCTTC. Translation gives CASSESSDVYGYTF.

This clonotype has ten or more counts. CDR3 coding DNA: TGCGCCAGCAGCCGGACAGGACCAGATACGCAGTATTTT. This codes for CASSRTGPDTQYF. The rearrangement links TRBV5-1 to TRBJ2-3; 7 bases match TRBD1. Trimming removed 4 bases from V and 4 bases from J; junction bases left unmatched: 3. The CDR3 has 13 amino acids. Germline V gene lookup returns CDR1 SGHRS and CDR2 YFSETQ. Full variable domain (rest looked up from reference TRBV5-1 and TRBJ2-3): KAGVTQTPRYLIKTRGQQVTLSCSPISGHRSVSWYQQTPGQGLQFLFEYFSETQRNKGNFPGRFSGRQFSNSRSEMNVSTLELGDSALYLCASSRTGPDTQYFGPGTRLTVL.

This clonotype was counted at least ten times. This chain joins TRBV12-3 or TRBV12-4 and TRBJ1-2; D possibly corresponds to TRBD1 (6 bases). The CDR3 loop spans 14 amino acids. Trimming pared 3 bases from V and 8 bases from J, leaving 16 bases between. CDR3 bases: TGTGCCAGCAGTTTTGACAGGTCTCTAGGAGGCTACACCTTC. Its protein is CASSFDRSLGGYTF.

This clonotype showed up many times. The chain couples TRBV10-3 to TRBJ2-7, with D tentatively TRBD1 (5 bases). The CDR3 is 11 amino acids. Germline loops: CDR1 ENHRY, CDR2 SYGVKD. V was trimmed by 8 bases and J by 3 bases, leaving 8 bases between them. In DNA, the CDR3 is TGTGCCATCCAGGGTCACTACGAGCAGTACTTC. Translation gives CAIQGHYEQYF.

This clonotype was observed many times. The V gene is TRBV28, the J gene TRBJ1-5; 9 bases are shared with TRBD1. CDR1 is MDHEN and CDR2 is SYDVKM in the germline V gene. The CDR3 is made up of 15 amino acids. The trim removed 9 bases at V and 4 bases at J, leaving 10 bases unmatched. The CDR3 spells CASRSGTGWNQPQHF. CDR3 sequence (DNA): TGTGCCAGTAGATCCGGGACAGGGTGGAATCAGCCCCAGCATTTT.

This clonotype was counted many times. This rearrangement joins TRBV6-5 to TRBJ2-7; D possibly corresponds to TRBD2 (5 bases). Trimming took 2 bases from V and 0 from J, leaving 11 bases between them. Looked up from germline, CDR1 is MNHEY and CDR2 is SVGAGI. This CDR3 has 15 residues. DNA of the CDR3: TGTGCCAGCAGTTACAGCCTCGGGGTCTCCTACGAGCAGTACTTC. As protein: CASSYSLGVSYEQYF.

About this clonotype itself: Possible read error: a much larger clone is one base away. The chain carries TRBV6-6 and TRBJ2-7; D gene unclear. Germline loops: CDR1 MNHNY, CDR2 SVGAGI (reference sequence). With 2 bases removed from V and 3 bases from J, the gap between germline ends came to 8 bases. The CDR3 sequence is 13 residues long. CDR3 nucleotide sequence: TGTGCCAGCAGTTACGCTCAGAGCTACGAGCAGTACTTC. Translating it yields CASSYAQSYEQYF.

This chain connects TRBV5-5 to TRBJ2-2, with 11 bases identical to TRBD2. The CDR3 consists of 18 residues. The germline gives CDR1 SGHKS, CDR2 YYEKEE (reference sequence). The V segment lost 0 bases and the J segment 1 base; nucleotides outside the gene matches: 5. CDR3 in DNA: TGTGCCAGCAGCTTGGGACTAGCGGGGAGTAAGAACACCGGGGAGCTGTTTTTT. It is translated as CASSLGLAGSKNTGELFF.

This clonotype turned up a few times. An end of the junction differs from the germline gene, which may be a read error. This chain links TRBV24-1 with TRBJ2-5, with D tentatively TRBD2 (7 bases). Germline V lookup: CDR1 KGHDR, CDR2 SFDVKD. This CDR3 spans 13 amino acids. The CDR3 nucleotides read TGTGCCACCAGTCCGGGGGGCCAAGAGGCCCAGTACTTC. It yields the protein CATSPGGQEAQYF.

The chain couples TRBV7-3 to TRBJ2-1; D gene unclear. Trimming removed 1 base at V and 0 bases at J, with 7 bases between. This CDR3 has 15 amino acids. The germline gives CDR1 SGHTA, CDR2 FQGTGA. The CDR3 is CASSLKTDSYNEQFF. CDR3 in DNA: TGTGCCAGCAGCTTAAAGACCGACTCCTACAATGAGCAGTTCTTC.

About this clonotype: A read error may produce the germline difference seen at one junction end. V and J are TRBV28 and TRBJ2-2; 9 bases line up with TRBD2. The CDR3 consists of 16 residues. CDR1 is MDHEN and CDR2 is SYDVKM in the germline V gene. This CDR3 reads CACRRAGGRNTGERFF. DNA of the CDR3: TGTGCCTGCCGAAGAGCGGGGGGCCGTAACACCGGGGAGCGGTTTTTT.

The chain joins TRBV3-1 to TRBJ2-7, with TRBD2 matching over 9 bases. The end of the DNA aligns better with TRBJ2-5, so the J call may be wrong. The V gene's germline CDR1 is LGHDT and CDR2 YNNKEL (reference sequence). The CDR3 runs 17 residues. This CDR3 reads CASSQDRLAGVWETQYF. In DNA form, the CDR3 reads TGTGCCAGCAGCCAAGACAGATTAGCGGGAGTTTGGGAGACCCAGTACTTC.

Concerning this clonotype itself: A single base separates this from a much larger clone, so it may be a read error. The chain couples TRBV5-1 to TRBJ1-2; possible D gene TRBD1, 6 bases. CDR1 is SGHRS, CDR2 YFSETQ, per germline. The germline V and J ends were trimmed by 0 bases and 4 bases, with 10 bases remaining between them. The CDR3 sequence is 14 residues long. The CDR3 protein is CASSLDGQRYGYTF. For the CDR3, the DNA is TGCGCCAGCAGCTTGGATGGACAGCGCTATGGCTACACCTTC.

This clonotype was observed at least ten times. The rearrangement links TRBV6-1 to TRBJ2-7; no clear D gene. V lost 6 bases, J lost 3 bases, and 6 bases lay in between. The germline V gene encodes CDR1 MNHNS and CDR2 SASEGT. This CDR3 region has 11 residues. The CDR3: CASRDHYEQYF. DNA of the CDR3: TGTGCCAGCAGGGATCACTACGAGCAGTACTTC.

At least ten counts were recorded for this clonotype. The CDR3, as DNA: TGTGCCAGCAGGTTTCAGGGGGCTATTACCTACGAGCAGTACTTC. Amino acids: CASRFQGAITYEQYF. The V gene is TRBV2, the J gene TRBJ2-7, with 8 bases matching TRBD1. Germline V lookup: CDR1 SNHLY, CDR2 FYNNEI. V lost 6 bases to trimming and J lost 2 bases; unmatched junction nucleotides: 9. This CDR3 comprises 15 residues.

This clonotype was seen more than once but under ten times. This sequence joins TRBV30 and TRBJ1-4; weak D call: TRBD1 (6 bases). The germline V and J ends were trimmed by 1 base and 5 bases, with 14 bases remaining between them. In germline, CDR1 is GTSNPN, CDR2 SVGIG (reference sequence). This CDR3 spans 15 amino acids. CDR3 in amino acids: CAWSAPGGPNEKLFF. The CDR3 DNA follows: TGTGCCTGGAGTGCCCCCGGGGGGCCCAATGAAAAACTGTTTTTT.

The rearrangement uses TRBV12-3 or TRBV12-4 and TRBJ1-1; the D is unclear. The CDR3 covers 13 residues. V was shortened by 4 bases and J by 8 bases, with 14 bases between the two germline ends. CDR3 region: CASSYSRVGEAFF. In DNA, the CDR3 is TGTGCCAGCAGTTATTCCAGAGTGGGAGAAGCTTTCTTT.

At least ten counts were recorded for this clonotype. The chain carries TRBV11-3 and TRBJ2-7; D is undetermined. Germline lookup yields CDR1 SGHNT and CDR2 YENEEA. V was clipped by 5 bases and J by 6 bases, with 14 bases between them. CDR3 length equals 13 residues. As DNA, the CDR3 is TGTGCCAGCAGCGTCCGGTCGGGTTCCGAGCAGTACTTC. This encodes CASSVRSGSEQYF.

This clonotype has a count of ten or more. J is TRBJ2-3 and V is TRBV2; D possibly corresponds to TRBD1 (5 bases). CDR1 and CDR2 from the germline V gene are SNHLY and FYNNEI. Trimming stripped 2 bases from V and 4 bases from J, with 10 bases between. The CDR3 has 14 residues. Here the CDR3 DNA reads TGTGCCAGCAGTGAACAGGGCTCATCAGATACGCAGTATTTT. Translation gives CASSEQGSSDTQYF.

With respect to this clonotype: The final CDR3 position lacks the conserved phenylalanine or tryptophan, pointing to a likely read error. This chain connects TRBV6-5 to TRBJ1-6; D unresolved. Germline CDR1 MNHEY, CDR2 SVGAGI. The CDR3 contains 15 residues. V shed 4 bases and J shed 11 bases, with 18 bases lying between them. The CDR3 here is CASSFGPSGNPPLHC. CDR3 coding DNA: TGTGCCAGCAGTTTCGGACCGAGTGGAAATCCACCCCTCCACTGT.

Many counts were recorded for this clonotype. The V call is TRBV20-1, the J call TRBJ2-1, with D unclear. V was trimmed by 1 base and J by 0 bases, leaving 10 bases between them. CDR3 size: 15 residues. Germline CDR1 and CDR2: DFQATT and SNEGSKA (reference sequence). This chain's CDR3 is CSARGTESSYNEQFF. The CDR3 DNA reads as TGCAGTGCTAGAGGGACGGAGAGCTCCTACAATGAGCAGTTCTTC.

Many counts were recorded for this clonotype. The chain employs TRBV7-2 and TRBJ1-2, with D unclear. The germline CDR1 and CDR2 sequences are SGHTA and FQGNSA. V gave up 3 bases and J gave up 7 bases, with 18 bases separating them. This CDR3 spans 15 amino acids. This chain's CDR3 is CASSFRSGERSGYTF. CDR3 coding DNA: TGTGCCAGCAGCTTTCGATCGGGTGAGAGGAGTGGCTACACCTTC.

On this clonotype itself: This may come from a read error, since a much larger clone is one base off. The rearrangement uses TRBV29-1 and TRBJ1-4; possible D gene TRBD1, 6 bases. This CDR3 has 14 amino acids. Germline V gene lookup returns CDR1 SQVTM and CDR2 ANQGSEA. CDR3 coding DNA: TGCAGCGTTCAGGGGCCCGCAACTAATGAAAAACGGTTTTTT. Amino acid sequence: CSVQGPATNEKRFF. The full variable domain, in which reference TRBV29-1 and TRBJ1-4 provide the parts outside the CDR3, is SAVISQKPSRDICQRGTSLTIQCQVDSQVTMMFWYRQQPGQSLTLIATANQGSEATYESGFVIDKFPISRPNLTFSTLTVSNMSPEDSSIYLCSVQGPATNEKRFFGSGTQLSVL.

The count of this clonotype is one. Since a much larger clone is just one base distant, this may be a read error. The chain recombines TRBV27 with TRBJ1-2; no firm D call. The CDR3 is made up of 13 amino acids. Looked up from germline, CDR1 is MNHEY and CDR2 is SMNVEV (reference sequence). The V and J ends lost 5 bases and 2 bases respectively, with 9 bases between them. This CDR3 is CASSVGLNYGYTF. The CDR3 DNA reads TGTGCCAGCAGTGTAGGGCTCAACTATGGCTACACCTTC.

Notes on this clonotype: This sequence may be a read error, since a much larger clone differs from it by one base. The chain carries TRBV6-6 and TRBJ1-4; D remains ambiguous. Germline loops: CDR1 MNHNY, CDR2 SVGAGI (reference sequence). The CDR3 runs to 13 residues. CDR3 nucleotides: TGTGCCAGCAGTTCCATGGAGGGTGAAAAACGGTTTTTT. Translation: CASSSMEGEKRFF.

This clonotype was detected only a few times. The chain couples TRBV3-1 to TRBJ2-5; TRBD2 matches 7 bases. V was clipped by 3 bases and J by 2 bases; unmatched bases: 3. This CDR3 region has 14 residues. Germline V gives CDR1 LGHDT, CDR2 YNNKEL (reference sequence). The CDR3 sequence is CASSQGTTQETQYF. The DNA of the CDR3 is TGTGCCAGCAGCCAGGGGACTACTCAAGAGACCCAGTACTTC.

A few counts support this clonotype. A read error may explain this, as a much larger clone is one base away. For the CDR3, the DNA is TGTGCCAGCAGTTTAGCGGGGGGGAGCACAGATGCGCAGTATTTT. The encoded protein is CASSLAGGSTDAQYF. J is TRBJ2-3 and V is TRBV12-3 or TRBV12-4; 7 bases are shared with TRBD2. The CDR3 totals 15 residues.

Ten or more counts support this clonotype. DNA for the CDR3: TGTGCCAGCAGTTACTCGAGAGCATCTGGGGCCAACGTCCTGACTTTC. It codes for CASSYSRASGANVLTF. The J gene is TRBJ2-6, the V gene TRBV6-2 or TRBV6-3, with D unresolved. The ends were cut back, 0 bases at V and 1 base at J, with 7 bases in the middle. Germline V gene sequence: CDR1 MNHEY, CDR2 SVGEGT. This CDR3 contains 16 residues.